A single T cell receptor beta chain is shown here with its context. Its specificity is not known. This record belongs to a study of identical twins. A universal primer site was created by template switching, with the cDNA bearing unique molecular identifiers. TCRdb processed the 5' RACE reads anew with MiXCR; each CDR3 protein has one entry. The sample holds about 810,000 distinct CDR3 sequences; roughly 12% are singletons and the top ten take 1.5% to 2%. General study points: It was out-of-frame TCR alpha sharing in monozygotic twins that models underestimated.

V trimming: 5 bases; J trimming: 2 bases; junction bases outside the gene matches: 7. Germline assignment: CDR1 MNHEY and CDR2 SVGEGT. The CDR3 has 16 amino acids. This same sample was also taken into another study, of yellow fever vaccine responses in identical twins.

Sequencing used PBMCs. The source of this sequence is a woman younger than 35 in good health. The chain uses TRBV6-2 or TRBV6-3 and TRBJ2-2, with 8 bases aligning to TRBD2. CDR3 sequence: CASSPITSGNTGELFF. The CDR3 DNA is TGTGCCAGCAGTCCAATAACTAGCGGAAACACCGGGGAGCTGTTTTTT.